A selection of T cell receptor beta chains follows, all from one sample in a study of blood T cell repertoires in COVID-19. Only in-frame clones appear in the TCRdb table, and some are missing; sequencing was by immunoSEQ multiplex PCR. The table records tens of thousands of clones, 90% of them present only once. Sequencing was performed on peripheral blood. These TCRs come from a man aged 45-60 years with acute or convalescent COVID-19. The CDR3 runs from the conserved cysteine through the conserved F or W. D genes are given only for firm matches. Rows may omit the clone size; those that give it use once, few, many or a size class.

j_call: TRBJ2-1; d_call: TRBD2; v_call: TRBV6-4; clone_size: NA; cdr3_aa: CASRTPLAGFTNEQFF; cdr3_nt: TGTGCCAGCAGAACCCCCCTAGCGGGATTTACGAATGAGCAGTTCTTC
j_call: TRBJ2-5; d_call: TRBD2; v_call: TRBV3-1/TRBV3-2; clone_size: NA; cdr3_aa: CASSQLAGGQETQYF; cdr3_nt: TGTGCCAGCAGCCAACTCGCGGGGGGCCAAGAGACCCAGTACTTC
j_call: TRBJ2-1; d_call: NA; v_call: TRBV3-1/TRBV3-2; clone_size: NA; cdr3_aa: CASSQGNLAEYNEQFF; cdr3_nt: TGTGCCAGCAGCCAAGGGAATCTAGCTGAGTACAATGAGCAGTTCTTC
j_call: TRBJ1-5; d_call: TRBD1; v_call: TRBV6-2/TRBV6-3; clone_size: NA; cdr3_aa: CASSPGRGNSNQPQHF; cdr3_nt: TGTGCCAGCAGTCCCGGCAGGGGGAATAGCAATCAGCCCCAGCATTTT
j_call: TRBJ2-1; d_call: TRBD2; v_call: TRBV5-1; clone_size: NA; cdr3_aa: CASSSGTSNDEQFF; cdr3_nt: TGCGCCAGCAGCTCCGGGACTAGTAACGATGAGCAGTTCTTC
j_call: TRBJ2-2; d_call: TRBD1; v_call: TRBV6-2/TRBV6-3; clone_size: once; cdr3_aa: CASSYRDRLWTGELFF; cdr3_nt: TGTGCCAGCAGTTACCGGGACAGGTTGTGGACCGGGGAGCTGTTTTTT
j_call: TRBJ2-1; d_call: TRBD2; v_call: TRBV10-3; clone_size: NA; cdr3_aa: CAISAGGRASPYNEQFF; cdr3_nt: TGTGCCATCAGTGCGGGCGGGAGGGCCTCCCCCTACAATGAGCAGTTCTTC
j_call: TRBJ1-2; d_call: NA; v_call: TRBV6-5; clone_size: NA; cdr3_aa: CASSWTSNYGYTF; cdr3_nt: TGTGCCAGCAGTTGGACTTCTAACTATGGCTACACCTTC
j_call: TRBJ1-1; d_call: TRBD1; v_call: TRBV18; clone_size: few; cdr3_aa: CASKTGVPTEAFF; cdr3_nt: TGTGCCAGCAAGACAGGGGTTCCCACTGAAGCTTTCTTT
j_call: TRBJ1-5; d_call: NA; v_call: TRBV19; clone_size: NA; cdr3_aa: CASSANRDQPQHF; cdr3_nt: TGTGCCAGTAGTGCAAACAGGGACCAGCCCCAGCATTTT
j_call: TRBJ2-7; d_call: NA; v_call: TRBV6-6; clone_size: NA; cdr3_aa: CASSYSSSRSSYEQYF; cdr3_nt: TGTGCCAGCAGTTATTCTTCTAGCCGGAGCTCCTACGAGCAGTACTTC
j_call: TRBJ1-5; d_call: NA; v_call: TRBV27; clone_size: NA; cdr3_aa: CAAGGINQPQHF; cdr3_nt: TGTGCCGCGGGGGGGATTAATCAGCCCCAGCATTTT
j_call: TRBJ2-7; d_call: NA; v_call: TRBV29-1; clone_size: NA; cdr3_aa: CSAEGASWSAEQYF; cdr3_nt: TGCAGCGCCGAGGGAGCTAGTTGGTCGGCCGAGCAGTACTTC
j_call: TRBJ2-1; d_call: NA; v_call: TRBV4-1; clone_size: NA; cdr3_aa: CASSQEWGSSYNEQFF; cdr3_nt: TGCGCCAGCAGCCAAGAATGGGGCAGCTCCTACAATGAGCAGTTCTTC
j_call: TRBJ1-2; d_call: TRBD1; v_call: TRBV15; clone_size: NA; cdr3_aa: CATSVGTGDNYGYTF; cdr3_nt: TGTGCCACCAGCGTAGGGACAGGGGATAACTATGGCTACACCTTC
j_call: TRBJ2-3; d_call: TRBD2; v_call: TRBV5-5; clone_size: NA; cdr3_aa: CASSTGEGSGDTQYF; cdr3_nt: TGTGCCAGCAGCACGGGGGAGGGTTCGGGAGATACGCAGTATTTT
j_call: TRBJ2-3; d_call: TRBD2; v_call: TRBV9; clone_size: NA; cdr3_aa: CASSVVRLAPTDTQYF; cdr3_nt: TGTGCCAGCAGCGTAGTGAGACTAGCTCCCACAGATACGCAGTATTTT